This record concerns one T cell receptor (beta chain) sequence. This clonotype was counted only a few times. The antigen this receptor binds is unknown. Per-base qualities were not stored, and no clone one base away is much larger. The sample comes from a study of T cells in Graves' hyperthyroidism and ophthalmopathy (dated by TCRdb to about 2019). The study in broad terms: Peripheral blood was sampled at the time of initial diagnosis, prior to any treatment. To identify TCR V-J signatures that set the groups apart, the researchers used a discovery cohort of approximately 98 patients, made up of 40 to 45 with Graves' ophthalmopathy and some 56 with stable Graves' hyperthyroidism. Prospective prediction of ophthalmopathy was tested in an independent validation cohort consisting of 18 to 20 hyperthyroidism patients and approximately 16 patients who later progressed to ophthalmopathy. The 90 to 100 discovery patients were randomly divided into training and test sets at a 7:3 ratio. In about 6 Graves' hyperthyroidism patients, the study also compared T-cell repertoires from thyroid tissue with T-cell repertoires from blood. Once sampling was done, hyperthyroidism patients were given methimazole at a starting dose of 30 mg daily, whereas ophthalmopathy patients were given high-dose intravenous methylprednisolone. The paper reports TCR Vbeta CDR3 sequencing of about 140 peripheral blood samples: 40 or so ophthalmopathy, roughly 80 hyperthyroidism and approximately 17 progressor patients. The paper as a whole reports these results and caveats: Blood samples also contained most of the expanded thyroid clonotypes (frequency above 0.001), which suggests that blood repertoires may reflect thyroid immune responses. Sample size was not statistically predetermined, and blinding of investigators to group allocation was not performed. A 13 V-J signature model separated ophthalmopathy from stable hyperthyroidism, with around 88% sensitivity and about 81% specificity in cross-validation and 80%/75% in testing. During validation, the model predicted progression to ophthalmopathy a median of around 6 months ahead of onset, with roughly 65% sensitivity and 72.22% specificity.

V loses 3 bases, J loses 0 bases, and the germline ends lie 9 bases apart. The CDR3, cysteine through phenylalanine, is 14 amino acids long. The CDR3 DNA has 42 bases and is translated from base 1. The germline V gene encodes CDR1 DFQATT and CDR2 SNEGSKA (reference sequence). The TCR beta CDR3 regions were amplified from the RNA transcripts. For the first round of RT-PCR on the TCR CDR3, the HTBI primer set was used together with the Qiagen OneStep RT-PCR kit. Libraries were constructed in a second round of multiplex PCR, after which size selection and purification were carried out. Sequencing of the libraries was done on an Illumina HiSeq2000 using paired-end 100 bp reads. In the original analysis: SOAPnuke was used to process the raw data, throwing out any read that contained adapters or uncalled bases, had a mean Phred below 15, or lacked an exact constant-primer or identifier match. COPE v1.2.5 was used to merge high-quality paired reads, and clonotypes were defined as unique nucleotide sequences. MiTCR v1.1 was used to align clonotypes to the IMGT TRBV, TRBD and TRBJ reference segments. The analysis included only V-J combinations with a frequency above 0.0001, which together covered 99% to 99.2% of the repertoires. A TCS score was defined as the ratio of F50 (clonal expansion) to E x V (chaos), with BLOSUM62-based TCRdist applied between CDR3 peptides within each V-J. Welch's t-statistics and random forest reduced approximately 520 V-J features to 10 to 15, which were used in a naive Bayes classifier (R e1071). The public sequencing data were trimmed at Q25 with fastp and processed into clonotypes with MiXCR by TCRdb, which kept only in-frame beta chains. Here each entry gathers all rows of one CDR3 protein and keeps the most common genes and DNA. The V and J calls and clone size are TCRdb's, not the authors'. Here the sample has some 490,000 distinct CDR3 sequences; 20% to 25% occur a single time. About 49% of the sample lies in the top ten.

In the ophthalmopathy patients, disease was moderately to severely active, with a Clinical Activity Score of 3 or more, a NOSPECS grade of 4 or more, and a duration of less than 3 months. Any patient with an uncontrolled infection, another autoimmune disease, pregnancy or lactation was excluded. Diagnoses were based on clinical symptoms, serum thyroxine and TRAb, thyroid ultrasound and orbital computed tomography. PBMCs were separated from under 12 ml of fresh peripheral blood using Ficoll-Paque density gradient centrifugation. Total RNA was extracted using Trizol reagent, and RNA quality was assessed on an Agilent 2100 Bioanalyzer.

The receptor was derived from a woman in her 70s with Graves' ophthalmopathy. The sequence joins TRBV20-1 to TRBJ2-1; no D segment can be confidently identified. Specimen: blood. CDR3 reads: CSASRSRSYNEQFF. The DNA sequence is TGCAGTGCTAGTAGGAGCCGCTCCTACAATGAGCAGTTCTTC.